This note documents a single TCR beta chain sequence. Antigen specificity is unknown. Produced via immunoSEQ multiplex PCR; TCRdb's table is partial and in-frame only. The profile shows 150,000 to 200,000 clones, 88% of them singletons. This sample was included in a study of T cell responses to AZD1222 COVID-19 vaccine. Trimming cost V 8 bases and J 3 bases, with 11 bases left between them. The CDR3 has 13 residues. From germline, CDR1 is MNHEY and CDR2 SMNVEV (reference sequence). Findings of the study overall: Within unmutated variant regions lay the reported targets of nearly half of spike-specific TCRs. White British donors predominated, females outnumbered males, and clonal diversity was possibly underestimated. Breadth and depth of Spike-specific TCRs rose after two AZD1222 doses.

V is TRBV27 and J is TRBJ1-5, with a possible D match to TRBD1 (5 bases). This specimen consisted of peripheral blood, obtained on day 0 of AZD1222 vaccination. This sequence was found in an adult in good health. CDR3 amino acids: CASQAGDNQPQHF. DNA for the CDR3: TGTGCCAGCCAGGCGGGGGACAATCAGCCCCAGCATTTT.